The 23 T cell receptor beta chains listed next were all sequenced from one sample in a study of blood T cell repertoires in COVID-19 (dated by TCRdb to 2019 to 2021). Library prep was done by the immunoSEQ multiplex PCR assay. The clones in this table, taken by TCRdb from immuneACCESS, are in-frame only. Not every clone is retained; where verified, under half of the shortfall comes from an unresolved V gene, and the cause of the rest is unknown. The sample records some 350,000 clones, around 90% of which are singletons. Of the sample, 5% to 8.5% is held by the ten largest clones. The sequencing input was peripheral blood. These receptors were collected from a man younger than 35 with active or convalescent COVID-19.

This clone was detected once. One end of the junction varies from germline; a read error may be responsible. V is TRBV28 and J is TRBJ1-2, with TRBD1 identical over 7 bases. Germline V lookup: CDR1 MDHEN, CDR2 SYDVKM. This CDR3 has 13 amino acids. The CDR3 reads CASSLRQGRSDAF. The CDR3 nucleotides read TGTGCCAGCAGTTTGCGACAGGGCCGCTCCGATGCCTTC.

The genes are TRBV9 and TRBJ2-2, with D uncertain. With 0 bases removed from V and 2 bases from J, the gap between germline ends came to 8 bases. CDR1 is SGDLS and CDR2 is YYNGEE in the germline V gene. The CDR3 consists of 15 residues. CDR3 in DNA: TGTGCCAGCAGCGTAGTGGCACAAAACACCGGGGAGCTGTTTTTT. Its translation is CASSVVAQNTGELFF.

CDR3 DNA sequence: TGTGCCAGCAGCGCCCGGGGAGGTGGTAGGCAGCCCCAGCATTTT. It codes for CASSARGGGRQPQHF. The chain combines TRBV5-8 with TRBJ1-5, with unresolved D. Germline V gene lookup returns CDR1 SGHTS and CDR2 YDEGEE. This CDR3 has 15 residues. The V and J ends lost 4 bases and 7 bases respectively, with 18 bases between them.

The chain couples TRBV5-1 to TRBJ2-1; 16 bases agree with TRBD2. The CDR3 contains 15 residues. CDR1 is SGHRS and CDR2 is YFSETQ in the germline V gene. With 6 bases clipped from V and 7 bases from J, the junction kept 4 bases outside the gene matches. CDR3 bases: TGCGCCAGCAAAGGGACTAGCGGGAGGGATAATGAGCAGTTCTTC. As protein: CASKGTSGRDNEQFF.

The chain uses TRBV19 and TRBJ2-2; the match to TRBD1 covers 7 bases. CDR1 and CDR2 (germline): LNHDA, SQIVND (reference sequence). Germline trimming cut 3 bases from V and 7 bases from J; bases unmatched to any gene: 2. This CDR3 has 13 residues. The CDR3 spells CASSMGQFGELFF. The CDR3 DNA reads as TGTGCCAGTAGTATGGGACAGTTCGGGGAGCTGTTTTTT.

The chain combines TRBV18 with TRBJ1-1, with 9 bases fitting TRBD1. The trim removed 5 bases at V and 4 bases at J, leaving 8 bases unmatched. CDR3 length equals 15 residues. CDR1 is KGHSH and CDR2 is LQKENI in the germline V gene. The CDR3 DNA sequence: TGTGCCAGCTCAGCGACGGGACAGGGTGGCACTGAAGCTTTCTTT. Encoded protein: CASSATGQGGTEAFF.

This clone occurred a few times. V and J are TRBV6-1 and TRBJ1-5; D is ambiguous. The CDR3 length is 15 residues. Germline V lookup: CDR1 MNHNS, CDR2 SASEGT. V was clipped by 2 bases and J by 1 base, with 9 bases between them. The CDR3 is CASSELSGSNQPQHF. The CDR3 bases are TGTGCCAGCAGTGAACTGAGCGGAAGCAATCAGCCCCAGCATTTT.

The CDR3 DNA is TGCGCCAGCAGTGACTACAGAACCCCTAACTATGGCTACACCTTC. It is translated as CASSDYRTPNYGYTF. The gene calls are TRBV10-1 and TRBJ1-2; unclear D gene. Germline V gene lookup returns CDR1 WNHNN and CDR2 SYGVQD (reference sequence). Trimming shortened V by 3 bases and J by 0 bases, and 11 bases separated the two germline ends. This CDR3 has 15 amino acids.

This clone has only one observation. This chain joins TRBV19 and TRBJ2-7; 7 bases fit TRBD1. The V and J ends lost 1 base and 6 bases, in that order; junction bases with no gene match: 6. The CDR3 consists of 14 residues. Germline lookup yields CDR1 LNHDA and CDR2 SQIVND (reference sequence). CDR3 DNA sequence: TGTGCCAGTAGTATAGTCGGGACAGTGGCCGAGCAGTACTTC. Translating gives CASSIVGTVAEQYF. Filled out from reference TRBV19 and TRBJ2-7, the complete variable domain reads DGGITQSPKYLFRKEGQNVTLSCEQNLNHDAMYWYRQDPGQGLRLIYYSQIVNDFQKGDIAEGYSVSREKKESFPLTVTSAQKNPTAFYLCASSIVGTVAEQYFGPGTRLTVT.

As regards this clone: At one of its ends the junction is not consistent with the germline gene, which may arise from a read error. The genes are TRBV5-6 and TRBJ2-7, with a weak D call TRBD2 (6 bases). The length of the CDR3 is 14 residues. Germline assignment: CDR1 SGHDT and CDR2 YYEEEE. This CDR3 is CASNIKGGTYKQYF. Here the CDR3 DNA reads TGTGCCAGCAACATTAAGGGCGGGACCTACAAGCAGTACTTC. Supplemented by reference TRBV5-6 and TRBJ2-7, the full variable domain reads DAGVTQSPTHLIKTRGQQVTLRCSPKSGHDTVSWYQQALGQGPQFIFQYYEEEERQRGNFPDRFSGHQFPNYSSELNVNALLLGDSALYLCASNIKGGTYKQYFGPGTRLTVT.

DNA of the CDR3: TGTGCCAGCAGTTTTGGCACCTCGCGGCAGGGGTTTAAATCACCCCTCCACTTT. Encoded protein: CASSFGTSRQGFKSPLHF. The chain combines TRBV28 with TRBJ1-6; TRBD1 might be the D (6 bases). CDR1 and CDR2 (germline): MDHEN, SYDVKM. Trimming took off 3 bases at V and 10 bases at J, with 25 bases between the two ends. The CDR3 covers 18 residues. Full variable domain (missing parts from reference TRBV28 and TRBJ1-6): DVKVTQSSRYLVKRTGEKVFLECVQDMDHENMFWYRQDPGLGLRLIYFSYDVKMKEKGDIPEGYSVSREKKERFSLILESASTNQTSMYLCASSFGTSRQGFKSPLHFGNGTRLTVT.

This chain connects TRBV9 to TRBJ1-2; 7 bases agree with TRBD1. The CDR3 is 17 amino acids. V dropped 1 base and J dropped 7; count of bases not matched to a gene: 16. The germline CDR1 and CDR2 sequences are SGDLS and YYNGEE. The CDR3 here is CASSVNWSGQAGGGYTF. CDR3 in DNA: TGTGCCAGCAGCGTAAATTGGAGCGGACAGGCTGGGGGTGGCTACACCTTC.

CDR3 sequence: CASSTDGGMYQPQHF. CDR3 bases: TGTGCCAGTAGTACCGACGGGGGGATGTATCAGCCCCAGCATTTT. J is TRBJ1-5 and V is TRBV19; a weak D match, TRBD1 (5 bases). There are 15 residues in the CDR3. Germline loops: CDR1 LNHDA, CDR2 SQIVND (reference sequence). Trimming shortened V by 4 bases and J by 5 bases, and 15 bases separated the two germline ends.

The CDR3 coding sequence is TGTGCCAGCACGGCCGGAGGGTTAGGGAATTCACCCCTCCACTTT. Translated: CASTAGGLGNSPLHF. The chain has TRBV6-5 and TRBJ1-6; D remains unclear. The CDR3 sequence is 15 residues long. Trimming shortened V by 7 bases and J by 7 bases, and 17 bases separated the two germline ends. Germline CDR1 MNHEY, CDR2 SVGAGI.

This rearrangement joins TRBV9 to TRBJ1-6; D may be TRBD1 (6 bases). V dropped 4 bases and J dropped 10 bases, with 18 bases sitting between them. Germline values: CDR1 SGDLS, CDR2 YYNGEE. This CDR3 region has 15 residues. CDR3 in amino acids: CASSPHRVRGSPLHF. CDR3 DNA sequence: TGTGCCAGCAGCCCCCACAGGGTAAGGGGGTCACCCCTCCACTTT.

This chain joins TRBV7-2 and TRBJ2-7, with 9 bases fitting TRBD1. In germline, CDR1 is SGHTA, CDR2 FQGNSA. This CDR3 is built from 13 residues. Losses at the gene ends were 5 bases for V and 4 bases for J; bases not matched to a gene: 3. The CDR3 sequence is CASSAGTGYEQYF. The CDR3 nucleotides are TGTGCCAGCAGCGCGGGGACAGGGTACGAGCAGTACTTC.

The chain links TRBV13 to TRBJ1-3, with unresolved D. The CDR3 totals 13 residues. From germline, CDR1 is PRHDT and CDR2 FYEKMQ (reference sequence). As DNA, the CDR3 is TGTGCTTGCACACAACGTGGTGGAAACACCATATATTTT. It encodes CACTQRGGNTIYF.

The rearrangement uses TRBV12-3 or TRBV12-4 and TRBJ1-1; D not resolved. Trimming left V 1 base short and J 4 bases short, with 7 bases between. There are 13 residues in the CDR3. For the CDR3, the DNA is TGTGCCAGCAGTTTAGGGCAGGTCACTGAAGCTTTCTTT. Protein product: CASSLGQVTEAFF.

This chain links TRBV4-1 with TRBJ1-1, with 9 bases matching TRBD1. V trimming: 1 base; J trimming: 5 bases; junction bases outside the gene matches: 5. The CDR3 is 15 amino acids. The V gene's germline CDR1 is MGHRA and CDR2 YSYEKL. CDR3 region: CASSQGGTGKTEAFF. The CDR3 DNA is TGCGCCAGCAGCCAAGGTGGGACAGGGAAAACTGAAGCTTTCTTT.

The chain is built from TRBV24-1 and TRBJ2-4; no clear D gene. The CDR3 extends over 14 amino acids. Germline lookup yields CDR1 KGHDR and CDR2 SFDVKD. Deletions cut 6 bases from V and 0 bases from J, with 8 bases between. The CDR3 here is CATSLFLAKNIQYF. The CDR3 bases are TGTGCCACCAGTTTGTTCCTAGCCAAAAACATTCAGTACTTC.

The rearrangement joins TRBV27 to TRBJ1-4; 8 nucleotides agree with TRBD1. V shed 2 bases, J shed 0 bases, and the junction held 5 bases outside the gene matches. The V gene's germline CDR1 is MNHEY and CDR2 SMNVEV (reference sequence). CDR3 length equals 17 residues. The DNA for the CDR3 is TGTGCCAGCAGTTTAAACAGGGGGTCGGCAACTAATGAAAAACTGTTTTTT. The encoded protein is CASSLNRGSATNEKLFF.

J is TRBJ2-3 and V is TRBV6-6, with 10 bases that match TRBD1. The CDR3 extends over 15 amino acids. Germline CDR1 reads MNHNY; CDR2 reads SVGAGI (reference sequence). Germline trimming cut 6 bases from V and 3 bases from J; bases unmatched to any gene: 6. CDR3 bases: TGTGCCAGCAGCCGAGGGACAGGGGTGACAGATACGCAGTATTTT. Its protein product is CASSRGTGVTDTQYF.

The chain joins TRBV6-1 to TRBJ1-3; perhaps TRBD1 as D (5 bases). Between the trimmed V and J ends, which lost 3 bases and 0 bases, there was a span of 15 bases. The CDR3 is 17 amino acids. Germline-derived CDR1 and CDR2 are MNHNS and SASEGT. For the CDR3, the DNA is TGTGCCAGCAGTGAGCAAAGACAGACGCTCTCTGGAAACACCATATATTTT. Translating it yields CASSEQRQTLSGNTIYF.